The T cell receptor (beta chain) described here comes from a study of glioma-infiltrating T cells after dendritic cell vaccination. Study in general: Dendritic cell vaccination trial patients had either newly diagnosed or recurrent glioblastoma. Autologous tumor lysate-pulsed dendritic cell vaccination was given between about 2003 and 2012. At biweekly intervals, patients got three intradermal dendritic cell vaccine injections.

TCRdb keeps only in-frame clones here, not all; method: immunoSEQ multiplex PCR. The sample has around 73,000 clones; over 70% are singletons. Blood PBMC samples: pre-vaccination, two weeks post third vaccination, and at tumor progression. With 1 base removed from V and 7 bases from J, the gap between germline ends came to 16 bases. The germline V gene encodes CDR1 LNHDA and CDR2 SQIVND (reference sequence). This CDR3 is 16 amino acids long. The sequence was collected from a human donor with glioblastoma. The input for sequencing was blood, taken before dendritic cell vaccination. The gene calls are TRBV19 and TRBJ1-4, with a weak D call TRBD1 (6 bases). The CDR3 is CASSIGQGRIFEKLFF. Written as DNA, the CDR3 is TGTGCCAGTAGTATAGGGCAGGGGAGAATCTTTGAAAAACTGTTTTTT.